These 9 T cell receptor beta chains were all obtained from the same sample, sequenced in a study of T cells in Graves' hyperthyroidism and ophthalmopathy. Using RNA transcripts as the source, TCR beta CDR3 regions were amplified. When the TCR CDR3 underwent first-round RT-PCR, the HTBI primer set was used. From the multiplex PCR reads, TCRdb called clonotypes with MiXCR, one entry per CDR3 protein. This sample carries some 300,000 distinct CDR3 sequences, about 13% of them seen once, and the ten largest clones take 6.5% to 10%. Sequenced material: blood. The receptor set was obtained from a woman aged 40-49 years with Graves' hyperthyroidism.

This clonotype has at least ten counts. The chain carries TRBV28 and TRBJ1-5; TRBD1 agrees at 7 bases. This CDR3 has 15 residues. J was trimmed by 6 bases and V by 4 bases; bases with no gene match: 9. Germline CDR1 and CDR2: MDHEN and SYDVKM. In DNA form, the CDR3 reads TGTGCCAGCAGTTCCCCCGACAGGGATAGTCAGCCCCAGCATTTT. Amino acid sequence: CASSSPDRDSQPQHF.

The DNA of the CDR3 is TGTGCCAGCAAATCCGATGCAAATGAGCAGTTCTTC. It codes for CASKSDANEQFF. V and J are TRBV6-1 and TRBJ2-1; D not resolved. The CDR3 has 12 residues. The germline gives CDR1 MNHNS, CDR2 SASEGT. Between the trimmed V and J ends, which lost 7 bases and 7 bases, there was a span of 11 bases.

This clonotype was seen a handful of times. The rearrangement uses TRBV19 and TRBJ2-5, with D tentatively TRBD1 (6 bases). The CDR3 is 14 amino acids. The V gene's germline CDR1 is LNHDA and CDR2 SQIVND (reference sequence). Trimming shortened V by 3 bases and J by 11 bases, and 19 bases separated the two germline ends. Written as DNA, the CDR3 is TGTGCCAGTAGTATTCACAGGGAAGGCGTTGTTCAGTACTTC. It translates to CASSIHREGVVQYF.

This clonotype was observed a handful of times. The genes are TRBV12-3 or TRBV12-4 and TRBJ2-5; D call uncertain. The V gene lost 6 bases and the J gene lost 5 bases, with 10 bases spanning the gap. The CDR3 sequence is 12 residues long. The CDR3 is CASSLPRETQYF. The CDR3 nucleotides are TGTGCCAGCAGCCTCCCTCGGGAGACCCAGTACTTC.

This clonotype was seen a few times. Here the CDR3 reads CASSVGTGRVNTEAFF. The CDR3 nucleotides are TGTGCCAGCAGCGTAGGTACAGGCCGTGTGAACACTGAAGCTTTCTTT. The gene calls are TRBV9 and TRBJ1-1, with D possibly matching TRBD1 (5 bases). The CDR3 is 16 residues long. The germline gives CDR1 SGDLS, CDR2 YYNGEE. Trimming removed 0 bases from V and 0 bases from J, with 12 bases in between.

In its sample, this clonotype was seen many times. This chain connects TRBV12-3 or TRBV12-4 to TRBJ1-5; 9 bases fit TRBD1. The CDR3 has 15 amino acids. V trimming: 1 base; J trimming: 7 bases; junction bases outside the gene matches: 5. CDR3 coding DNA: TGTGCCAGCAGTTTAGAGTCACAGGGGGCACAGCCCCAGCATTTT. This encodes CASSLESQGAQPQHF.

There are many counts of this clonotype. The CDR3 nucleotides are TGCGCCAGCACGTCTGGGGGCTTCGGAATGAACACTGAAGCTTTCTTT. Its protein is CASTSGGFGMNTEAFF. The chain joins TRBV5-1 to TRBJ1-1, with D maybe TRBD1 (6 bases). The germline V and J ends were trimmed by 6 bases and 0 bases, with 18 bases remaining between them. Per germline, CDR1 SGHRS and CDR2 YFSETQ. CDR3 length: 16 amino acids. Supplemented by reference TRBV5-1 and TRBJ1-1, the full variable domain reads KAGVTQTPRYLIKTRGQQVTLSCSPISGHRSVSWYQQTPGQGLQFLFEYFSETQRNKGNFPGRFSGRQFSNSRSEMNVSTLELGDSALYLCASTSGGFGMNTEAFFGQGTRLTVV.

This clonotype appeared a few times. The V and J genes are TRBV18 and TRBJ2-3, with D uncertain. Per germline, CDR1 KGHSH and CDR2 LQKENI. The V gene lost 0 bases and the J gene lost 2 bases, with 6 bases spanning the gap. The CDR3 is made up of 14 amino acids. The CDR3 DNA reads TGTGCCAGCTCACCACCGGTAGCCACAGATACGCAGTATTTT. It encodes CASSPPVATDTQYF. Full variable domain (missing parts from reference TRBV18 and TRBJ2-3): NAGVMQNPRHLVRRRGQEARLRCSPMKGHSHVYWYRQLPEEGLKFMVYLQKENIIDESGMPKERFSAEFPKEGPSILRIQQVVRGDSAAYFCASSPPVATDTQYFGPGTRLTVL.

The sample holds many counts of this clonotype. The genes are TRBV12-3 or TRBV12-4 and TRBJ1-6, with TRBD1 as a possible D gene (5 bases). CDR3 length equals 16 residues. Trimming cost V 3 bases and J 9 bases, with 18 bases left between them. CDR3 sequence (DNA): TGTGCCAGCAGTTTCGGGCAATCTGGGGGAGGTTCACCCCTCCACTTT. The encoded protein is CASSFGQSGGGSPLHF.